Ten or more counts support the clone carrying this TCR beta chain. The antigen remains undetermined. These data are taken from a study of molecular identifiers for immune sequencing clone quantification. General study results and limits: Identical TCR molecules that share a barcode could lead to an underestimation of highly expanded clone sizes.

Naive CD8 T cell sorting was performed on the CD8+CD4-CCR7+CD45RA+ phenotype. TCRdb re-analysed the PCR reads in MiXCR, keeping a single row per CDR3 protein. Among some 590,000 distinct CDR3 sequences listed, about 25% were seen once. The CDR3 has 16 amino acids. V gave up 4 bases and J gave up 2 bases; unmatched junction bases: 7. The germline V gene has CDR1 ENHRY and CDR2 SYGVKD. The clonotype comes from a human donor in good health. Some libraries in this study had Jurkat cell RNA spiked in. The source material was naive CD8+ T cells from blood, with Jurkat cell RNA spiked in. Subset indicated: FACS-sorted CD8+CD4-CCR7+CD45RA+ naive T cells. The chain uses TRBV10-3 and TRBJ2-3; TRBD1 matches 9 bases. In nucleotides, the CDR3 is TGTGCCATCAGTGCTGACCGGGACAGGGCCACAGATACGCAGTATTTT. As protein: CAISADRDRATDTQYF.